A selection of T cell receptor beta chains follows, all from one sample in a study of cytotoxic CD8 clonotypes in ibrutinib-treated CLL. Libraries were prepared by immunoSEQ multiplex PCR; TCRdb keeps only in-frame clonotypes and omits some of them. The sample comprises some 61,000 clones, more than 60% of which are singletons, and 5.7% rests with the top ten. The material sequenced was PBMCs, taken after 12 months of ibrutinib treatment. These receptors originate from a human donor with chronic lymphocytic leukemia. Both conserved end residues are part of each CDR3. The D gene is left open where the match is weak. Clone size is given for some rows only: seen once, a few or many times, or a class if the clone is expanded.

abundance: .
v_gene: TRBV7-3
d_gene: .
j_gene: TRBJ1-6
CDR3aa: CASSQSRDSPLHF
CDR3nt: TGTGCCAGCAGCCAAAGTCGGGATTCACCCCTCCACTTT

abundance: .
v_gene: TRBV5-1
d_gene: TRBD1
j_gene: TRBJ1-1
CDR3aa: CASSFPRQGYTEAFF
CDR3nt: TGCGCCAGCAGCTTCCCGCGACAGGGATACACTGAAGCTTTCTTT

abundance: .
v_gene: TRBV30
d_gene: TRBD1
j_gene: TRBJ2-2
CDR3aa: CAWTADRGLELFF
CDR3nt: TGTGCCTGGACGGCGGACAGGGGATTAGAGCTGTTTTTT

abundance: few
v_gene: TRBV19
d_gene: .
j_gene: TRBJ2-6
CDR3aa: CASSFWEHSSGANVLTF
CDR3nt: TGTGCCAGTAGTTTCTGGGAGCATAGCTCTGGGGCCAACGTCCTGACTTTC

abundance: few
v_gene: TRBV30
d_gene: .
j_gene: TRBJ2-2
CDR3aa: CAWRRTNTGELFF
CDR3nt: TGTGCCTGGAGGAGGACAAACACCGGGGAGCTGTTTTTT

abundance: .
v_gene: TRBV13
d_gene: .
j_gene: TRBJ2-1
CDR3aa: CASSVDRFGYNEQFF
CDR3nt: TGTGCCAGCAGCGTCGACAGGTTCGGCTACAATGAGCAGTTCTTC

abundance: .
v_gene: TRBV6-1
d_gene: TRBD1
j_gene: TRBJ1-3
CDR3aa: CASRDRVGTGTIYF
CDR3nt: TGTGCCAGCAGGGACAGGGTCGGGACTGGCACCATATATTTT

abundance: .
v_gene: TRBV5-6
d_gene: TRBD1
j_gene: TRBJ2-2
CDR3aa: CASSGEASPGGDTGELFF
CDR3nt: TGTGCCAGCAGCGGAGAGGCCAGTCCAGGGGGTGACACCGGGGAGCTGTTTTTT

abundance: few
v_gene: TRBV11-2
d_gene: TRBD1
j_gene: TRBJ1-2
CDR3aa: CASSPGQGYGYTF
CDR3nt: TGTGCCAGCAGCCCGGGACAGGGCTATGGCTACACCTTC

abundance: few
v_gene: TRBV2
d_gene: .
j_gene: TRBJ1-6
CDR3aa: CASSGQGYNSPLHF
CDR3nt: TGTGCCAGCAGTGGCCAGGGCTATAATTCACCCCTCCACTTT

abundance: .
v_gene: TRBV5-1
d_gene: TRBD2
j_gene: TRBJ2-2
CDR3aa: CASSLAGGGGTGELFF
CDR3nt: TGCGCCAGCAGCTTGGCCGGCGGGGGTGGAACCGGGGAGCTGTTTTTT

abundance: .
v_gene: TRBV15
d_gene: .
j_gene: TRBJ1-1
CDR3aa: CATSRALRTEAFF
CDR3nt: TGTGCCACCAGCAGAGCTCTGCGCACTGAAGCTTTCTTT

abundance: few
v_gene: TRBV5-6
d_gene: .
j_gene: TRBJ2-7
CDR3aa: CASSFGGLSSYEQYF
CDR3nt: TGTGCCAGCAGCTTCGGGGGCCTTAGCTCCTACGAGCAGTACTTC

abundance: .
v_gene: TRBV20-1
d_gene: .
j_gene: TRBJ1-4
CDR3aa: CSASGGEKLFF
CDR3nt: TGCAGTGCTTCTGGGGGGGAAAAACTGTTTTTT

abundance: few
v_gene: TRBV6-5
d_gene: .
j_gene: TRBJ1-1
CDR3aa: CASINRKKDTEAFF
CDR3nt: TGTGCCAGCATCAACAGGAAGAAGGACACTGAAGCTTTCTTT

abundance: few
v_gene: TRBV4-3
d_gene: .
j_gene: TRBJ1-2
CDR3aa: CASSQEGRASYGYTF
CDR3nt: TGCGCCAGCAGCCAAGAGGGCAGAGCATCCTATGGCTACACCTTC

abundance: .
v_gene: TRBV9
d_gene: TRBD2
j_gene: TRBJ2-7
CDR3aa: CASSEGGASSYEQYF
CDR3nt: TGTGCCAGCAGCGAGGGAGGGGCGAGCTCCTACGAGCAGTACTTC

abundance: .
v_gene: TRBV6-5
d_gene: .
j_gene: TRBJ1-2
CDR3aa: CASSPSNYGYTF
CDR3nt: TGTGCCAGCAGTCCAAGTAACTATGGCTACACCTTC

abundance: once
v_gene: TRBV7-2
d_gene: TRBD1
j_gene: TRBJ1-4
CDR3aa: CASSIRQGANEKLFF
CDR3nt: TGTGCCAGCAGCATCAGACAGGGGGCTAATGAAAAACTGTTTTTT

abundance: .
v_gene: TRBV5-6
d_gene: TRBD2
j_gene: TRBJ2-3
CDR3aa: CASSSRGGPDTQYF
CDR3nt: TGTGCCAGCAGCTCCCGGGGGGGCCCAGATACGCAGTATTTT

abundance: .
v_gene: TRBV27
d_gene: .
j_gene: TRBJ2-1
CDR3aa: CASSPPRGPGYNEQFF
CDR3nt: TGTGCCAGCAGCCCACCCCGGGGTCCAGGCTACAATGAGCAGTTCTTC

abundance: once
v_gene: TRBV7-9
d_gene: .
j_gene: TRBJ1-5
CDR3aa: CASSPRGADNQPQHF
CDR3nt: TGTGCCAGCAGCCCGAGAGGCGCGGACAATCAGCCCCAGCATTTT

abundance: .
v_gene: TRBV5-8
d_gene: .
j_gene: TRBJ2-5
CDR3aa: CASSLDPGLETQYF
CDR3nt: TGTGCCAGCAGCTTGGATCCGGGCTTAGAGACCCAGTACTTC

abundance: .
v_gene: TRBV4-3
d_gene: TRBD2
j_gene: TRBJ2-3
CDR3aa: CASSQSLSGASTDTQYF
CDR3nt: TGCGCCAGCAGCCAGAGCCTTAGCGGGGCTAGCACAGATACGCAGTATTTT

abundance: few
v_gene: TRBV9
d_gene: .
j_gene: TRBJ1-1
CDR3aa: CASRDDITAGAEAFF
CDR3nt: TGTGCCAGCAGAGACGATATAACAGCGGGGGCTGAAGCTTTCTTT

abundance: .
v_gene: TRBV6-1
d_gene: TRBD1
j_gene: TRBJ2-7
CDR3aa: CASSGDRVSYEQYF
CDR3nt: TGTGCCAGCAGTGGGGACAGGGTCTCCTACGAGCAGTACTTC

abundance: few
v_gene: TRBV4-2
d_gene: .
j_gene: TRBJ1-5
CDR3aa: CASSQLDSPNQPQHF
CDR3nt: TGTGCCAGCAGCCAACTCGACAGCCCTAATCAGCCCCAGCATTTT

abundance: .
v_gene: TRBV27
d_gene: .
j_gene: TRBJ1-1
CDR3aa: CASSFGGANTEAFF
CDR3nt: TGTGCCAGCAGTTTCGGGGGTGCGAACACTGAAGCTTTCTTT

abundance: few
v_gene: TRBV30
d_gene: .
j_gene: TRBJ1-6
CDR3aa: CASSREGSPLHF
CDR3nt: TGTGCCTCCTCGCGGGAGGGTTCACCCCTCCACTTT

abundance: .
v_gene: TRBV25-1
d_gene: TRBD2
j_gene: TRBJ2-5
CDR3aa: CASSELGTSGQETQYF
CDR3nt: TGTGCCAGCAGTGAATTAGGGACTAGCGGCCAAGAGACCCAGTACTTC

abundance: .
v_gene: TRBV5-1
d_gene: .
j_gene: TRBJ2-5
CDR3aa: CASSLSLGEETQYF
CDR3nt: TGCGCCAGCAGCTTGTCGTTGGGGGAAGAGACCCAGTACTTC

abundance: .
v_gene: TRBV10-3
d_gene: TRBD2
j_gene: TRBJ2-2
CDR3aa: CAISDFQLAANTGELFF
CDR3nt: TGTGCCATCAGTGATTTTCAGCTAGCGGCGAACACCGGGGAGCTGTTTTTT

abundance: few
v_gene: TRBV9
d_gene: TRBD1
j_gene: TRBJ2-2
CDR3aa: CASSFKSGGANTGELFF
CDR3nt: TGTGCCAGCAGCTTCAAATCAGGGGGCGCTAACACCGGGGAGCTGTTTTTT

abundance: .
v_gene: TRBV7-2
d_gene: .
j_gene: TRBJ1-5
CDR3aa: CASGLVLPQHF
CDR3nt: TGTGCCAGCGGACTTGTGTTGCCCCAGCATTTT

abundance: .
v_gene: TRBV15
d_gene: TRBD1
j_gene: TRBJ1-6
CDR3aa: CATSRGYRGENSPLHF
CDR3nt: TGTGCCACCAGCAGAGGATACAGGGGCGAGAATTCACCCCTCCACTTT

abundance: .
v_gene: TRBV6-1
d_gene: TRBD1
j_gene: TRBJ1-6
CDR3aa: CATQPPGQHNSPLHF
CDR3nt: TGTGCCACCCAGCCACCGGGACAGCATAATTCACCCCTCCACTTT

abundance: .
v_gene: TRBV19
d_gene: .
j_gene: TRBJ1-4
CDR3aa: CASIGRGEKLFF
CDR3nt: TGTGCCAGTATAGGGCGAGGTGAAAAACTGTTTTTT

abundance: once
v_gene: TRBV19
d_gene: .
j_gene: TRBJ1-6
CDR3aa: CASKPSPLHF
CDR3nt: TGTGCCAGTAAACCTTCACCCCTCCACTTT

abundance: .
v_gene: TRBV18
d_gene: .
j_gene: TRBJ1-6
CDR3aa: CASSPMGGNNSPLHF
CDR3nt: TGTGCCAGCTCACCAATGGGCGGAAATAATTCACCCCTCCACTTT

abundance: once
v_gene: TRBV5-1
d_gene: .
j_gene: TRBJ2-7
CDR3aa: CASSLDSPPYEQYF
CDR3nt: TGCGCCAGCAGCTTGGACAGCCCTCCCTACGAGCAGTACTTC

abundance: .
v_gene: TRBV28
d_gene: TRBD1
j_gene: TRBJ2-5
CDR3aa: CASRIRPGTGTETQYF
CDR3nt: TGTGCCAGCAGGATACGACCCGGGACAGGGACCGAGACCCAGTACTTC

abundance: .
v_gene: TRBV6-5
d_gene: .
j_gene: TRBJ1-2
CDR3aa: CASSSEGRWRGYTF
CDR3nt: TGTGCCAGCAGTTCAGAGGGCAGGTGGCGTGGCTACACCTTC

abundance: .
v_gene: TRBV19
d_gene: TRBD1
j_gene: TRBJ1-5
CDR3aa: CASKYDRGLNQPQHF
CDR3nt: TGTGCCAGTAAATATGACAGGGGGTTGAATCAGCCCCAGCATTTT

abundance: .
v_gene: TRBV2
d_gene: .
j_gene: TRBJ2-3
CDR3aa: CASSDLVADTDTQYF
CDR3nt: TGTGCCAGCAGTGACCTAGTAGCCGACACAGATACGCAGTATTTT

abundance: .
v_gene: TRBV7-6
d_gene: TRBD2
j_gene: TRBJ2-2
CDR3aa: CASSFGSGGNTGELFF
CDR3nt: TGTGCCAGCAGCTTTGGTAGCGGGGGAAACACCGGGGAGCTGTTTTTT

abundance: few
v_gene: TRBV27
d_gene: .
j_gene: TRBJ2-1
CDR3aa: CASSDRTRGQFF
CDR3nt: TGTGCCAGCAGTGACAGGACCCGGGGGCAGTTCTTC

abundance: .
v_gene: TRBV14
d_gene: .
j_gene: TRBJ2-3
CDR3aa: CASSLWGITDTQYF
CDR3nt: TGTGCCAGCAGCCTATGGGGGATTACAGATACGCAGTATTTT

abundance: .
v_gene: TRBV5-4
d_gene: .
j_gene: TRBJ2-3
CDR3aa: CASTHSGRRVTDTQYF
CDR3nt: TGTGCCAGCACCCATTCAGGGAGGAGAGTCACAGATACGCAGTATTTT

abundance: .
v_gene: TRBV28
d_gene: TRBD1
j_gene: TRBJ1-4
CDR3aa: CASSLPTGDEEKLFF
CDR3nt: TGTGCCAGCAGTTTACCGACAGGGGATGAGGAAAAACTGTTTTTT

abundance: few
v_gene: TRBV6-5
d_gene: .
j_gene: TRBJ1-1
CDR3aa: CASSYSLGRTEAFF
CDR3nt: TGTGCCAGCAGTTACTCGCTGGGGCGGACTGAAGCTTTCTTT

abundance: .
v_gene: TRBV7-2
d_gene: TRBD2
j_gene: TRBJ2-5
CDR3aa: CASSLRGVGLGQETQYF
CDR3nt: TGTGCCAGCAGCTTAAGGGGAGTCGGACTAGGCCAAGAGACCCAGTACTTC

abundance: .
v_gene: TRBV6-5
d_gene: .
j_gene: TRBJ2-3
CDR3aa: CASSYSGVITDTQYF
CDR3nt: TGTGCCAGCAGTTACTCAGGGGTGATAACAGATACGCAGTATTTT

abundance: .
v_gene: TRBV7-9
d_gene: TRBD1
j_gene: TRBJ2-2
CDR3aa: CASSPLGQAYTGELFF
CDR3nt: TGTGCCAGCAGCCCCTTAGGACAGGCGTACACCGGGGAGCTGTTTTTT